This paragraph covers one TCR beta chain sequence. The sample is drawn from a study of blood T cell repertoires in COVID-19. Across the study: Material from acute and convalescent COVID-19 was sourced from the United States, Italy and Spain.

This CDR3 spans 14 amino acids. The V and J ends lost 1 base and 7 bases respectively, with 13 bases between them. Germline V gene data show CDR1 as SNHLY and CDR2 as FYNNEI. Here immunoSEQ multiplex PCR was the method, and the copy in TCRdb shows in-frame clones only, minus some. The sample consists of about 96,000 clones, about three quarters of them appearing once. The clonotype was recovered from a man aged 45-60 years who had recovered from COVID-19. The sequenced sample consisted of peripheral blood. This sequence joins TRBV2 and TRBJ2-5, with a tentative D call TRBD1 (7 bases). The CDR3 coding sequence is TGTGCCAGCAGTGAAGGGCAGGGGGAGGCGACCCAGTACTTC. It is translated as CASSEGQGEATQYF.